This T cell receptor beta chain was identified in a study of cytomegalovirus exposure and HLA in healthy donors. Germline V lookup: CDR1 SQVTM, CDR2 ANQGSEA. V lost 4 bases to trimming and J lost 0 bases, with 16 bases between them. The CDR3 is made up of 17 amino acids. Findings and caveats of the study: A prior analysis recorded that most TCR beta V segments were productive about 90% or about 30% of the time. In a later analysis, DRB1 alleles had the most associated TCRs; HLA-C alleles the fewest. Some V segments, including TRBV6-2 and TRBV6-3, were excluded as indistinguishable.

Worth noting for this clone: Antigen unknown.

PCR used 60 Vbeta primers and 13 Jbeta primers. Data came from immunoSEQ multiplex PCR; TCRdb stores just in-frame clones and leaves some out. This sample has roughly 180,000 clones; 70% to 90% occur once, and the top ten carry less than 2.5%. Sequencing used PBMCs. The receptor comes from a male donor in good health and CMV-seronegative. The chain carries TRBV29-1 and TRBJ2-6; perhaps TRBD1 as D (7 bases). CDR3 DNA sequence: TGCAGCGTTGTTTTTGTCAGGGGGGCCTCTGGGGCCAACGTCCTGACTTTC. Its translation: CSVVFVRGASGANVLTF.